This TCR beta chain emerged from a study of beta chain features in type 1 diabetes. What was sequenced were expressed TCRB transcripts, since all of the isolated RNA had been reverse transcribed. TCRdb's copy holds only in-frame clones and misses some; the assay was immunoSEQ multiplex PCR. The profile shows more than 300,000 clones, around 12% of them singletons. This CDR3 is built from 17 residues. The germline V gene encodes CDR1 MGHRA and CDR2 YSYEKL. Trimming cost V 2 bases and J 8 bases; bases outside gene matches: 6. V usage is TRBV4-1 and J usage is TRBJ2-1; 16 bases are a match to TRBD2. The source of this sequence is a man between 18 and 29 years old in good health. Sequencing was carried out using naive CD4+ T cells from blood. CDR3 sequence (DNA): TGCGCCAGCAGCCAACTCGGGACTAGCGGGGGGGCCGATGAGCAGTTCTTC. Its translation is CASSQLGTSGGADEQFF.